A selection of T cell receptor beta chains follows, all from one sample in a study of T cells in Graves' hyperthyroidism and ophthalmopathy. MiXCR, applied by TCRdb to the multiplex PCR reads, yields one record per CDR3 protein. Of about 720,000 distinct CDR3 sequences listed, about 17% were seen once; the top ten hold around 8%. Sequenced material: blood. All receptors derive from a man younger than 35 with Graves' hyperthyroidism. CDR3s include the opening cysteine and the closing phenylalanine or tryptophan. The D gene is left open where the match is weak. For some rows the clone size is stated as once, few or many, or as a class when expanded; others skip it.

D	size	V	J	DNA	CDR3
TRBD2	-	TRBV11-2	TRBJ2-7	TGTGCCAGCAGCTTAGGGGCGGGAGGGCTCTACGAGCAGTACTTC	CASSLGAGGLYEQYF
-	-	TRBV7-2	TRBJ1-2	TGTGCCAGCAGCCACGACTTGGATGGCTACACCTTC	CASSHDLDGYTF
TRBD2	many	TRBV2	TRBJ2-5	TGTGCCAGCATTGACCTAGCGGGAGACCAAGAGACCCAGTACTTC	CASIDLAGDQETQYF
-	-	TRBV29-1	TRBJ2-5	TGCAGCGTCGACCGACAGGCCGAGAGGGGGGAGACCCAGTACTTC	CSVDRQAERGETQYF
-	many	TRBV6-1	TRBJ2-5	TGTGCCAGCAGAAGTGACAGGGGAGGGAACCAAGAGACCCAGTACTTC	CASRSDRGGNQETQYF
TRBD1	-	TRBV28	TRBJ2-7	TGTGCTTCCGGGACAGGGACTTACGAGCAGTACTTC	CASGTGTYEQYF
-	many	TRBV11-2	TRBJ2-1	TGTGCCAGCAGTCCCCTGCGGGGTAGCTCCTACAATGAGCAGTTCTTC	CASSPLRGSSYNEQFF
-	-	TRBV5-5	TRBJ2-2	TGTGCCAGCAGGGACGGACAGTTTTCGAACACCGGGGAGCTGTTTTTT	CASRDGQFSNTGELFF
TRBD2	-	TRBV5-1	TRBJ2-3	TGCGCCAGCAGCCGCTATGAGCGGGGCCCTAACACAGATACGCAGTATTTT	CASSRYERGPNTDTQYF
TRBD2	few	TRBV6-1	TRBJ2-2	TGTGCCAGCAGTCGAAGACTAGCGGGACACCCAAACACCGGGGAGCTGTTTTTT	CASSRRLAGHPNTGELFF
TRBD1	many	TRBV7-9	TRBJ2-7	TGTGCCAGCAGCGCCGTCGGACAGGGGAGATACGAGCAGTACTTC	CASSAVGQGRYEQYF
-	-	TRBV28	TRBJ1-5	TGTGCCAGCAGTCTCCCCCGGAACATGGAGAATCAGCCCCAGCATTTT	CASSLPRNMENQPQHF
TRBD2	many	TRBV28	TRBJ2-1	TGTGCCAGCAGTTTCTCCCCTGCACGGGGGGGATCCTACAATGAGCAGTTCTTC	CASSFSPARGGSYNEQFF
TRBD1	-	TRBV30	TRBJ2-1	TGTGCCTGGAGGGGACAGGGGGGGAGCTCCTACAATGAGCAGTTCTTC	CAWRGQGGSSYNEQFF
TRBD2	-	TRBV28	TRBJ2-1	TGTGCCAGCATCCCCGGGGCTAGCGGGACCCGCCCCTACAATGAGCAGTTCTTC	CASIPGASGTRPYNEQFF
-	few	TRBV6-2/TRBV6-3	TRBJ1-1	TGTGCCAGCAGTCCCGGGTGGACCACTGAAGCTTTCTTT	CASSPGWTTEAFF
-	few	TRBV6-5	TRBJ2-7	TGTGCCAGCAGTTACTCCTTTCGACTAGGTTTGCGCGAGCAGTACTTC	CASSYSFRLGLREQYF
TRBD2	few	TRBV10-3	TRBJ2-3	TGTGCCATCACACCAGCGGGGACCACAGATACGCAGTATTTT	CAITPAGTTDTQYF
-	-	TRBV20-1	TRBJ1-5	TGCAGTGCTACCCGGGACGGACAATCTTTCAGCAATCAGCCCCGGCATTTT	CSATRDGQSFSNQPRHF
TRBD1	many	TRBV20-1	TRBJ2-7	TGCAGTGCTCCCCGGGACAGCTCCTACGAGCAGTACTTC	CSAPRDSSYEQYF
TRBD1	many	TRBV28	TRBJ2-7	TGTGCCAGCAGTCCCGACTGGACAGGGGGGAGCTCCTACGAGCAGTACTTC	CASSPDWTGGSSYEQYF
TRBD2	-	TRBV19	TRBJ2-1	TGTGCCAGTAGTACCTTTCCGGGACTAGCTTTGAATGAGCAGTTCTTC	CASSTFPGLALNEQFF
TRBD2	-	TRBV9	TRBJ2-1	TGTGCCAGCAGCGCAACTCTTAATAGCGGGAGGGACAATGAGCAGTTCTTC	CASSATLNSGRDNEQFF
-	few	TRBV25-1	TRBJ2-3	TGTGCCAGCAGTACTACTTCAGATACGCAGTATTTT	CASSTTSDTQYF
-	few	TRBV18	TRBJ1-6	TGTGCCAGCTCACCAGGGGACCGGTTTGTCCTCCACTTT	CASSPGDRFVLHF
-	few	TRBV27	TRBJ2-3	TGTGCCAGCAGTAAGTGGGCGGACAGCACAGATACGCAGTATTTT	CASSKWADSTDTQYF
TRBD1	-	TRBV27	TRBJ2-1	TGTGCCAGCAGTTCATACAGGGGGTCGGGCTACAATGAGCAGTTCTTC	CASSSYRGSGYNEQFF
TRBD1	-	TRBV10-3	TRBJ2-7	TGTGCCATCGGGGAGCGGACAGGGAGTGGCGAGCAGTACTTC	CAIGERTGSGEQYF
-	many	TRBV18	TRBJ1-1	TGTGCCAGCTCAAGGGACCGAATGAACACTGAAGCTTTCTTT	CASSRDRMNTEAFF
TRBD1	few	TRBV7-2	TRBJ2-7	TGTGCCAGCAGCCACCCGGGACAGGGTGTGCGCGAGCAGTACTTC	CASSHPGQGVREQYF
-	-	TRBV29-1	TRBJ1-2	TGCAGCGTTCCCAGTAACTATGGCTACACCTTC	CSVPSNYGYTF
-	-	TRBV6-1	TRBJ1-2	TGTGCCACAGGGGCAGAGGGCTATGGCTACACCTTC	CATGAEGYGYTF
TRBD2	many	TRBV29-1	TRBJ2-5	TGCAGCGTTGAAGTTTTGGCTCCCGGGAGGAAGACCCAGTACTTC	CSVEVLAPGRKTQYF
-	many	TRBV7-8	TRBJ2-1	TGTGCCAGCAGCTTAGCGCGGGTTAATGAGCAGTTCTTC	CASSLARVNEQFF
-	-	TRBV6-5	TRBJ2-7	TGTGCCAGCAGTTTGATGGGCAGTTCGAACTACGAGCAGTACTTC	CASSLMGSSNYEQYF
-	many	TRBV7-9	TRBJ2-7	TGTGCCAGCAGCTCCGGGAATACAGGGCGGGACCACGAGCAGTACTTC	CASSSGNTGRDHEQYF
-	many	TRBV30	TRBJ2-7	TGTGCCTGGAGTACAAGCGAGTTCGAGCAGTACTTC	CAWSTSEFEQYF
TRBD2	-	TRBV18	TRBJ2-1	TGTGCCAGCTCACCACTTCCAGCGGGAGGGCCGGAGTGGTCCTACAATGAGCAGTTCTTC	CASSPLPAGGPEWSYNEQFF
TRBD2	many	TRBV28	TRBJ2-5	TGTGCCAGCAGTTCCATCCCAGGACGGGGGGGAGAGACCCAGTACTTC	CASSSIPGRGGETQYF
-	-	TRBV7-2	TRBJ2-3	TGTGCCAGCAGCCCGGGACTGTACACAGATACGCAGTATTTT	CASSPGLYTDTQYF
-	many	TRBV12-5	TRBJ2-5	TGTGCTAGTGGCGGACTGTTGGAGACCCAGTACTTC	CASGGLLETQYF
TRBD2	few	TRBV10-3	TRBJ2-7	TGTGCCATCAGTGAGTCACTAGCGGCACAATACGAGCAGTACTTC	CAISESLAAQYEQYF